Each of the 16 T cell receptor beta chains below was sequenced from the same sample in a study of cytotoxic CD8 clonotypes in ibrutinib-treated CLL. Some clones are missing from TCRdb's copy, which holds only in-frame ones; the method was immunoSEQ multiplex PCR. Of about 160,000 clones in the sample, roughly 77% were seen once. The sequences come from PBMCs, collected after 12 months of ibrutinib treatment. The source is a human donor with chronic lymphocytic leukemia.

The chain joins TRBV7-9 to TRBJ2-3; D is ambiguous. This CDR3 has 13 amino acids. Trimming removed 1 base from V and 6 bases from J, with 8 bases in between. Germline assignment: CDR1 SEHNR and CDR2 FQNEAQ (reference sequence). CDR3 nucleotides: TGTGCCAGCAGCTTAGTGGGATCGGATACGCAGTATTTT. Amino acids: CASSLVGSDTQYF.

The chain recombines TRBV19 with TRBJ2-2, with TRBD1 matching over 9 bases. The germline V gene has CDR1 LNHDA and CDR2 SQIVND (reference sequence). The CDR3 loop spans 15 amino acids. With 8 bases clipped from V and 6 bases from J, the junction kept 10 bases outside the gene matches. CDR3 nucleotide sequence: TGTGCCAGTCGTCCATCCGGGACAGGGTCCGGGGAGCTGTTTTTT. Amino acids: CASRPSGTGSGELFF. The full variable domain, rest sourced from reference TRBV19 and TRBJ2-2, is DGGITQSPKYLFRKEGQNVTLSCEQNLNHDAMYWYRQDPGQGLRLIYYSQIVNDFQKGDIAEGYSVSREKKESFPLTVTSAQKNPTAFYLCASRPSGTGSGELFFGEGSRLTVL.

J is TRBJ2-3 and V is TRBV9; tentatively, D is TRBD1 or TRBD2 (5 bases each). This CDR3 region has 14 residues. Looked up from germline, CDR1 is SGDLS and CDR2 is YYNGEE. Trimming left V 3 bases short and J 4 bases short, with 12 bases between. CDR3 sequence: CASSEPGTPDTQYF. CDR3 DNA: TGTGCCAGCAGCGAGCCCGGGACCCCAGATACGCAGTATTTT.

The V call is TRBV20-1, the J call TRBJ1-1; D not certain. In germline, CDR1 is DFQATT, CDR2 SNEGSKA (reference sequence). The CDR3 has 10 residues. Trimming shortened V by 3 bases and J by 8 bases, and 7 bases separated the two germline ends. The CDR3 spells CSASSREAFF. The CDR3 nucleotides are TGCAGTGCTAGTTCGAGGGAAGCTTTCTTT.

J is TRBJ1-5 and V is TRBV7-2; tentatively, D is TRBD1 (6 bases). The CDR3 sequence is 18 residues long. Trimming stripped 5 bases from V and 0 bases from J, with 20 bases between. From germline, CDR1 is SGHTA and CDR2 FQGNSA. CDR3 loop: CASSPRLPRGYSNQPQHF. CDR3 DNA: TGTGCCAGCAGCCCCCGGCTCCCTAGGGGGTATAGCAATCAGCCCCAGCATTTT.

This clone was detected only a few times. The chain carries TRBV10-3 and TRBJ1-2, with D perhaps TRBD1 (6 bases). CDR1 is ENHRY, CDR2 SYGVKD, per germline. The germline V and J ends were trimmed by 10 bases and 3 bases, with 18 bases remaining between them. This CDR3 spans 14 amino acids. The DNA for the CDR3 is TGTGCCACCGGGCGGGGTGGGGGCGACTATGGCTACACCTTC. Translating gives CATGRGGGDYGYTF.

The CDR3 sequence: CASTEDSSLYGYTF. In nucleotides, the CDR3 is TGTGCCAGCACCGAGGACAGTAGCCTATATGGCTACACCTTC. The chain employs TRBV28 and TRBJ1-2; maybe TRBD1 (6 bases). Germline V gene data show CDR1 as MDHEN and CDR2 as SYDVKM. The CDR3 runs 14 residues. The V gene lost 7 bases and the J gene lost 5 bases, with 17 bases spanning the gap.

This clone was picked up a small number of times. The chain employs TRBV9 and TRBJ1-2; 8 bases align to TRBD1. This CDR3 comprises 14 residues. The germline V gene has CDR1 SGDLS and CDR2 YYNGEE. V shed 0 bases and J 7 bases; nucleotides not matched to a gene: 5. CDR3: CASSVEDRVGGYTF. DNA for the CDR3: TGTGCCAGCAGCGTAGAGGACAGGGTTGGTGGCTACACCTTC.

The rearrangement uses TRBV28 and TRBJ1-6; D might be TRBD1 (5 bases). The V and J ends lost 8 bases and 4 bases respectively, with 18 bases between them. Germline CDR1 is MDHEN and CDR2 is SYDVKM. The CDR3 totals 16 residues. CDR3: CASGERGRRYNSPLHF. The CDR3 DNA reads as TGTGCCAGCGGTGAAAGGGGTAGGAGGTATAATTCACCCCTCCACTTT.

The V and J genes are TRBV11-2 and TRBJ2-3; 11 bases align to TRBD2. The CDR3 runs to 18 residues. Trimming took 2 bases from V and 3 from J; bases not matched to a gene: 10. The germline CDR1 and CDR2 sequences are SGHAT and FQNNGV. The CDR3 protein is CASSLYTSGGFLTDTQYF. The CDR3 DNA follows: TGTGCCAGCAGCTTATATACTAGCGGGGGATTTCTTACAGATACGCAGTATTTT.

The J gene is TRBJ2-3, the V gene TRBV5-4, with TRBD1 matching 9 bases. The V segment lost 5 bases and the J segment 4 bases; nucleotides outside the gene matches: 14. The CDR3 is 17 residues long. Germline values: CDR1 SGHNT, CDR2 YYREEE (reference sequence). CDR3 sequence (DNA): TGTGCCAGCAGATATACTGCCGGGACAGGGTTATCAGATACGCAGTATTTT. Its translation is CASRYTAGTGLSDTQYF.

This chain joins TRBV27 and TRBJ1-1; a weak D match, TRBD1 (6 bases). Per germline, CDR1 MNHEY and CDR2 SMNVEV (reference sequence). Trimming shortened V by 3 bases and J by 5 bases, and 19 bases separated the two germline ends. The CDR3 loop spans 16 amino acids. CDR3: CASSFLIWGLRTEAFF. The CDR3 region has the DNA TGTGCCAGCAGTTTCCTAATTTGGGGGCTCAGGACTGAAGCTTTCTTT.

The table lists this clone with a few counts. The chain employs TRBV7-3 and TRBJ2-7; the match to TRBD2 covers 8 bases. This CDR3 region has 15 residues. Germline V CDR1 and CDR2: SGHTA, FQGTGA. J lost 2 bases, V lost 4 bases, and 7 bases had no gene match. CDR3 nucleotides: TGTGCCAGCAGCTATATAGCGGGGCAGACCTACGAGCAGTACTTC. Translated: CASSYIAGQTYEQYF.

This clone was recorded many times. The V and J genes are TRBV15 and TRBJ1-2; weak D call: TRBD1 (6 bases). Germline CDR1 is LNHNV and CDR2 is YYDKDF (reference sequence). This CDR3 is built from 13 residues. Between the trimmed V and J ends, which lost 6 bases and 8 bases, there was a span of 16 bases. CDR3 nucleotides: TGTGCCACCAGGCTCGCGGGGGCGTACGGCTACACCTTC. Its protein is CATRLAGAYGYTF.

This chain connects TRBV15 to TRBJ2-2; D might be TRBD1 (5 bases). This CDR3 is built from 16 residues. Trimming removed 2 bases from V and 2 bases from J, with 12 bases in between. CDR1 is LNHNV, CDR2 YYDKDF, per germline (reference sequence). The CDR3 reads CATSRSLTDNTGELFF. CDR3 in DNA: TGTGCCACCAGCAGATCACTGACAGACAACACCGGGGAGCTGTTTTTT.

This clone was seen only once. This sequence joins TRBV28 and TRBJ2-5; tentatively, D is TRBD2 (6 bases). The CDR3 has 13 amino acids. V lost 6 bases and J lost 8, with 16 bases in between. Per the germline V gene, CDR1 is MDHEN and CDR2 is SYDVKM. CDR3 sequence (DNA): TGTGCCAGCAGCCCGGGGGTGGATGTCACCCAGTACTTC. It encodes CASSPGVDVTQYF.